Below, 28 T cell receptor beta chains from the same sample are listed, as sequenced in a study of blood T cell repertoires in COVID-19. Using immunoSEQ multiplex PCR, the repertoire was profiled, and TCRdb retains in-frame clones only, with some absent. Among approximately 170,000 clones listed, approximately 85% were seen once. What was sequenced was peripheral blood. Receptors originate from a man at least 80 years old with COVID-19, enrolled during active disease.

The DNA for the CDR3 is TGTGCCAGTTCGCGGGGGGAGGCCAATGAGCAGTTCTTC. Amino acid sequence: CASSRGEANEQFF. The rearrangement uses TRBV6-5 and TRBJ2-1, with 8 nucleotides matching TRBD2. CDR3 length: 13 amino acids. Trimming removed 9 bases from V and 6 bases from J; junction bases left unmatched: 7. Germline V gene lookup returns CDR1 MNHEY and CDR2 SVGAGI.

The rearrangement joins TRBV5-5 to TRBJ2-1; D remains ambiguous. Germline lookup yields CDR1 SGHKS and CDR2 YYEKEE (reference sequence). This CDR3 is built from 14 residues. V lost 2 bases and J 5 bases, leaving 11 bases between the germline ends. The CDR3 DNA reads TGTGCCAGCAGCTTTGCGTTACAGAACAATGAGCAGTTCTTC. Its protein product is CASSFALQNNEQFF.

The genes are TRBV9 and TRBJ1-1; 10 nucleotides align to TRBD1. The ends lost 4 bases at V and 0 bases at J; junction bases unmatched: 9. There are 17 residues in the CDR3. Germline values: CDR1 SGDLS, CDR2 YYNGEE. Here the CDR3 reads CASSPDRGAILNTEAFF. DNA for the CDR3: TGTGCCAGCAGCCCGGACAGGGGGGCAATTTTGAACACTGAAGCTTTCTTT.

V gene TRBV6-6 combines with J gene TRBJ2-7, with 11 nucleotides matching TRBD1. This CDR3 comprises 14 residues. CDR1 and CDR2 from the germline V gene are MNHNY and SVGAGI (reference sequence). Trimming took 2 bases from V and 4 from J; bases not matched to a gene: 1. This CDR3 reads CASSYGTGGYEQYF. In DNA form, the CDR3 reads TGTGCCAGCAGTTACGGGACAGGGGGGTACGAGCAGTACTTC.

The genes are TRBV11-2 and TRBJ1-4, with TRBD1 matching 7 bases. Trimming removed 1 base from V and 2 bases from J; junction bases left unmatched: 7. The germline gives CDR1 SGHAT, CDR2 FQNNGV. The CDR3 is 17 amino acids. The CDR3 sequence is CASSLGSPGQTNEKLFF. Here the CDR3 DNA reads TGTGCCAGCAGCTTAGGCTCTCCGGGACAGACTAATGAAAAACTGTTTTTT.

This clone came up a few times. The V gene is TRBV7-8, the J gene TRBJ1-6; 7 bases are shared with TRBD1. V was clipped by 5 bases and J by 3 bases; unmatched bases: 7. The CDR3 is made up of 16 amino acids. Germline V gives CDR1 SGHVS, CDR2 FQNEAQ. CDR3 nucleotide sequence: TGTGCCAGCAGCCCACACAGGGGCATCTATAATTCACCCCTCCACTTT. It specifies CASSPHRGIYNSPLHF.

This clone was recorded a few times. The chain is built from TRBV29-1 and TRBJ1-5, with a possible D match to TRBD1 (5 bases). Germline V gives CDR1 SQVTM, CDR2 ANQGSEA. Trimming took off 8 bases at V and 3 bases at J, with 14 bases between the two ends. CDR3 length: 13 amino acids. CDR3 residues: CSTRDSFNQPQHF. CDR3 nucleotides: TGCAGCACCAGAGACAGTTTCAATCAGCCCCAGCATTTT.

The rearrangement uses TRBV4-2 and TRBJ1-1; no firm D call. With 2 bases removed from V and 4 bases from J, the gap between germline ends came to 17 bases. The germline V gene encodes CDR1 LGHNA and CDR2 YNFKEQ. The CDR3 totals 16 residues. DNA for the CDR3: TGTGCCAGCAGCCAAACTCAAGTAGCCTTGGGCACTGAAGCTTTCTTT. Residues: CASSQTQVALGTEAFF.

This chain connects TRBV11-2 to TRBJ2-7, with 10 positions matching TRBD1. Germline assignment: CDR1 SGHAT and CDR2 FQNNGV. The CDR3 sequence is 16 residues long. The V gene end was trimmed by 3 bases and the J gene end by 0 bases; junction bases not matched to a gene: 5. The CDR3 DNA reads as TGTGCCAGCAGCTTCCGGGACAGGGGAACCTCCTACGAGCAGTACTTC. Its translation is CASSFRDRGTSYEQYF.

The chain is built from TRBV14 and TRBJ2-1; a weak D match, TRBD2 (5 bases). Deletions cut 1 base from V and 0 bases from J, with 10 bases between. Germline V gives CDR1 SGHDN, CDR2 FVKESK. The CDR3 spans 16 residues. In DNA form, the CDR3 reads TGTGCCAGCAGCCAAGCTGCGGGCGCCTCCTACAATGAGCAGTTCTTC. It translates to CASSQAAGASYNEQFF.

V gene TRBV2 combines with J gene TRBJ2-5, with D uncertain. This CDR3 is built from 14 residues. V shed 7 bases and J shed 0 bases, with 12 bases lying between them. Germline values: CDR1 SNHLY, CDR2 FYNNEI. The CDR3 region is CASNIARHQETQYF. As DNA, the CDR3 is TGTGCCAGCAATATTGCCAGGCACCAAGAGACCCAGTACTTC.

The genes are TRBV11-2 and TRBJ2-3, with D uncertain. Looked up from germline, CDR1 is SGHAT and CDR2 is FQNNGV. CDR3 length: 15 amino acids. V lost 4 bases, J lost 4 bases, and 15 bases lay in between. The CDR3 loop is CASSSAVGWPDTQYF. CDR3 DNA sequence: TGTGCCAGCAGCTCCGCAGTGGGCTGGCCAGATACGCAGTATTTT.

The chain joins TRBV2 to TRBJ1-6; possibly TRBD1 for D (5 bases). Germline V lookup: CDR1 SNHLY, CDR2 FYNNEI. The CDR3 length is 16 residues. Trimming pared 2 bases from V and 10 bases from J, leaving 18 bases between. The CDR3 loop is CASSELSDTGSSPLHF. CDR3 DNA sequence: TGTGCCAGCAGTGAACTTTCGGACACGGGTTCATCACCCCTCCACTTT.

The chain has TRBV6-5 and TRBJ2-7; D perhaps matches TRBD2 (5 bases). Germline CDR1 and CDR2: MNHEY and SVGAGI. V was trimmed by 6 bases and J by 0 bases, leaving 12 bases between them. The CDR3 covers 14 residues. CDR3 region: CASSSGMSSYEQYF. CDR3 nucleotide sequence: TGTGCCAGCAGCTCCGGGATGAGCTCCTACGAGCAGTACTTC.

The rearrangement uses TRBV5-6 and TRBJ2-7; 12 bases match TRBD1. The ends lost 0 bases at V and 11 bases at J; junction bases unmatched: 6. This CDR3 is built from 14 residues. CDR1 and CDR2 (germline): SGHDT, YYEEEE. DNA of the CDR3: TGTGCCAGCAGCTTGGCGGGGACAGGGGGCTGGGAGTACTTC. Encoded protein: CASSLAGTGGWEYF.

The rearrangement uses TRBV15 and TRBJ1-1; D is ambiguous. Trimming left V 1 base short and J 1 base short, with 10 bases between. The CDR3 is 15 amino acids. From germline, CDR1 is LNHNV and CDR2 YYDKDF (reference sequence). CDR3 region: CATSRGGGENTEAFF. In DNA, the CDR3 is TGTGCCACCAGCAGAGGAGGCGGGGAGAACACTGAAGCTTTCTTT.

The chain employs TRBV5-4 and TRBJ2-5; 7 bases align to TRBD2. Germline CDR1 is SGHNT and CDR2 is YYREEE (reference sequence). CDR3 length equals 17 residues. After removal of 0 bases from V and 2 bases from J, the junction contained 10 bases not matched to a gene. The CDR3 is CASSLGGPSGVQETQYF. The CDR3, as DNA: TGTGCCAGCAGCTTGGGCGGGCCTAGCGGTGTACAAGAGACCCAGTACTTC.

The chain has TRBV7-3 and TRBJ1-1; 9 nucleotides match TRBD1. The V gene end was trimmed by 5 bases and the J gene end by 5 bases; junction bases not matched to a gene: 6. CDR1 and CDR2 from the germline V gene are SGHTA and FQGTGA. This CDR3 comprises 14 residues. CDR3 sequence (DNA): TGTGCCAGCAGCATGGGGACAGGGCTGACTGAAGCTTTCTTT. Protein sequence: CASSMGTGLTEAFF.

The CDR3 protein is CASSLQVAGNTIYF. The CDR3 bases are TGTGCCAGCAGTTTACAGGTAGCGGGAAACACCATATATTTT. The V call is TRBV28, the J call TRBJ1-3; D is undetermined. CDR1 is MDHEN and CDR2 is SYDVKM in the germline V gene. V lost 2 bases and J 4 bases, leaving 9 bases between the germline ends. The CDR3 runs to 14 residues. The variable domain in full, with the rest retrieved from reference TRBV28 and TRBJ1-3, is DVKVTQSSRYLVKRTGEKVFLECVQDMDHENMFWYRQDPGLGLRLIYFSYDVKMKEKGDIPEGYSVSREKKERFSLILESASTNQTSMYLCASSLQVAGNTIYFGEGSWLTVV.

The V gene is TRBV5-1, the J gene TRBJ2-5; TRBD1 agrees at 10 bases. V shed 1 base, J shed 4 bases, and the junction held 10 bases outside the gene matches. The CDR3 contains 17 residues. Germline V gene sequence: CDR1 SGHRS, CDR2 YFSETQ. The CDR3 DNA is TGCGCCAGCAGCTTGCCTTACGCCGGGACAGGGGCAGAGACCCAGTACTTC. As protein: CASSLPYAGTGAETQYF.

The J gene is TRBJ1-4, the V gene TRBV12-5; D is possibly TRBD1 (6 bases). Germline V CDR1 and CDR2: LGHNT, FRNRAP. CDR3 length equals 15 residues. V was cut by 1 base and J by 8 bases, with 14 bases left in between. The CDR3 spells CASGLAGGGREKLFF. The CDR3 DNA follows: TGTGCTAGTGGTTTGGCGGGTGGGGGCAGGGAAAAACTGTTTTTT.

The chain is built from TRBV5-1 and TRBJ2-3; D gene unclear. Germline CDR1 and CDR2: SGHRS and YFSETQ. CDR3 length: 15 residues. V lost 1 base to trimming and J lost 6 bases, with 15 bases between them. As DNA, the CDR3 is TGCGCCAGCAGCTTGACTACGCCCGGTAAGGATACGCAGTATTTT. It yields the protein CASSLTTPGKDTQYF.

The genes are TRBV2 and TRBJ2-7, with a tentative D call TRBD1 (6 bases). The germline CDR1 and CDR2 sequences are SNHLY and FYNNEI. This CDR3 is built from 15 residues. The ends were cut back, 2 bases at V and 4 bases at J, with 15 bases in the middle. CDR3 residues: CASSEPPGHRYEQYF. CDR3 in DNA: TGTGCCAGCAGTGAACCACCGGGACACCGATACGAGCAGTACTTC.

This clone was seen only once. CDR3 residues: CASSSKQSWTEAFF. The CDR3 nucleotides are TGTGCCAGCAGCTCCAAGCAATCTTGGACTGAAGCTTTCTTT. This chain joins TRBV5-4 and TRBJ1-1; no reliable D call. Germline V gene data show CDR1 as SGHNT and CDR2 as YYREEE (reference sequence). V lost 3 bases, J lost 5 bases, and 14 bases lay in between. The CDR3 extends over 14 amino acids.

This clone was seen a few times. This chain joins TRBV7-6 and TRBJ1-3, with 7 bases matching TRBD1. The CDR3 runs to 14 residues. Germline V CDR1 and CDR2: SGHVS, FNYEAQ. Trimming cost V 5 bases and J 2 bases; bases outside gene matches: 3. CDR3 coding DNA: TGTGCCAGCAGCCCTGACAGGGCTGGAAACACCATATATTTT. Amino acids: CASSPDRAGNTIYF. Drawing the rest from reference TRBV7-6 and TRBJ1-3, the complete variable domain is GAGVSQSPRYKVTKRGQDVALRCDPISGHVSLYWYRQALGQGPEFLTYFNYEAQQDKSGLPNDRFSAERPEGSISTLTIQRTEQRDSAMYRCASSPDRAGNTIYFGEGSWLTVV.

This chain joins TRBV2 and TRBJ1-2, with D perhaps matching TRBD1 (5 bases). This CDR3 region has 14 residues. In germline, CDR1 is SNHLY, CDR2 FYNNEI. The ends were cut back, 5 bases at V and 3 bases at J, with 13 bases in the middle. CDR3 DNA: TGTGCCAGCAGTTTGTCAGGGCTTGACTATGGCTACACCTTC. The encoded protein is CASSLSGLDYGYTF.

The chain couples TRBV19 to TRBJ1-6, with TRBD1 matching over 8 bases. V shed 8 bases, J shed 7 bases, and the junction held 13 bases outside the gene matches. Germline CDR1 LNHDA, CDR2 SQIVND (reference sequence). The CDR3 is 16 amino acids. The chain's CDR3 is CASSARGQGLNSPLHF. In DNA, the CDR3 is TGTGCCAGTTCGGCACGCGGACAGGGCCTGAATTCACCCCTCCACTTT.

The J gene is TRBJ1-4, the V gene TRBV2; D remains unclear. CDR1 and CDR2 from the germline V gene are SNHLY and FYNNEI. V was shortened by 6 bases and J by 4 bases, with 6 bases between the two germline ends. This CDR3 has 12 amino acids. CDR3 amino acids: CASRAGNEKLFF. CDR3 bases: TGTGCCAGCAGGGCGGGTAATGAAAAACTGTTTTTT.